This is a list of T cell receptor beta chains from one sample in a study of beta chain features in type 1 diabetes. Generated by immunoSEQ multiplex PCR, the TCRdb table keeps only in-frame clones and is missing some. The profile covers roughly 340,000 clones, with around 13% appearing a single time and approximately 0.011% taken by the ten largest. Sequencing was carried out using naive CD4+ T cells from blood. The receptors were gathered from a woman aged 18-35 years with type 1 diabetes. Both conserved end residues are part of each CDR3.

V gene: TRBV7-9; J gene: TRBJ2-3; CDR3 protein: CASSLALAGGSDTQYF
V gene: TRBV9; J gene: TRBJ2-3; CDR3 protein: CASSANSGLRSDTQYF
V gene: TRBV9; J gene: TRBJ1-3; CDR3 protein: CVVARFNTIYF
V gene: TRBV9; J gene: TRBJ2-2; CDR3 protein: CASSVSSGVVGELFF
V gene: TRBV7-6; J gene: TRBJ2-3; CDR3 protein: CASSLRQGGGTDTQYF
V gene: TRBV7-7; J gene: TRBJ2-1; CDR3 protein: CASSRGQYNEQFF
V gene: TRBV4-1; J gene: TRBJ1-5; CDR3 protein: CASSPGAQGALGNQPQHF
V gene: TRBV27; J gene: TRBJ2-1; CDR3 protein: CASSPPTGFRNEQFF
V gene: TRBV27; J gene: TRBJ2-1; CDR3 protein: CASSPAPYPHNEQFF
V gene: TRBV9; J gene: TRBJ1-2; CDR3 protein: CASSVGQAYGYTF
V gene: TRBV10-3; J gene: TRBJ2-5; CDR3 protein: CAMRPGLAESYQETQYF
V gene: TRBV23-1; J gene: TRBJ1-1; CDR3 protein: CASSQSGAVGDTEAFF
V gene: TRBV18; J gene: TRBJ2-7; CDR3 protein: CASSQWDRVDEQYF
V gene: TRBV5-1; J gene: TRBJ1-2; CDR3 protein: CASSLPGGYTF
V gene: TRBV7-9; J gene: TRBJ2-3; CDR3 protein: CASSLSVGAPDTQYF
V gene: TRBV7-2; J gene: TRBJ2-1; CDR3 protein: CASSPSLAGWYEQFF
V gene: TRBV19; J gene: TRBJ1-2; CDR3 protein: CASSTTGNYGYTF
V gene: TRBV7-2; J gene: TRBJ1-2; CDR3 protein: CASSGGKEQTYGYTF
V gene: TRBV9; J gene: TRBJ2-3; CDR3 protein: CASSVGALAAVTDTQYF
V gene: TRBV13; J gene: TRBJ2-5; CDR3 protein: CASSLESLRGGEQETQYF
V gene: TRBV9; J gene: TRBJ2-3; CDR3 protein: CASSVGGGLAGTDTQYF
V gene: TRBV7-9; J gene: TRBJ2-5; CDR3 protein: CASSPPRAGETQYF
V gene: TRBV7-2; J gene: TRBJ2-7; CDR3 protein: CASSLAGVRDEQYF
V gene: TRBV20-1; J gene: TRBJ1-2; CDR3 protein: CSARDAGGYTF
V gene: TRBV4-2; J gene: TRBJ2-6; CDR3 protein: CASSQGGGPGSGANVLTF
V gene: TRBV29-1; J gene: TRBJ2-2; CDR3 protein: CSVEYIRSGELFF
V gene: TRBV4-1; J gene: TRBJ2-5; CDR3 protein: CASSQVGTSGRKRETQYF
V gene: TRBV10-3; J gene: TRBJ2-5; CDR3 protein: CAISVGQRGETQYF
V gene: TRBV7-3; J gene: TRBJ2-2; CDR3 protein: CASSRARESAGELFF
V gene: TRBV9; J gene: TRBJ1-5; CDR3 protein: CASSVDINQPQHF
V gene: TRBV11-2; J gene: TRBJ2-5; CDR3 protein: CASSSSRGGYQETQYF
V gene: TRBV4-1; J gene: TRBJ2-7; CDR3 protein: CASSLGPMTAGYEQYF
V gene: TRBV28; J gene: TRBJ2-5; CDR3 protein: CASSSPGTGEETQYF
V gene: TRBV10-3; J gene: TRBJ2-5; CDR3 protein: CAISEDRTPSTQYF
V gene: TRBV15; J gene: TRBJ1-1; CDR3 protein: CATSRERKDYSASEAFF
V gene: TRBV5-1; J gene: TRBJ1-5; CDR3 protein: CASSLEGASNQPQHF
V gene: TRBV7-2; J gene: TRBJ2-7; CDR3 protein: CASSLTGGEQYF
V gene: TRBV4-1; J gene: TRBJ1-2; CDR3 protein: CASSQGTGDYGYTF
V gene: TRBV6-5; J gene: TRBJ2-3; CDR3 protein: CASSYPGLEAQYF
V gene: TRBV19; J gene: TRBJ2-1; CDR3 protein: CASTKTVLREFEQFF
V gene: TRBV28; J gene: TRBJ2-7; CDR3 protein: CASETTGLSYEQYF
V gene: TRBV9; J gene: TRBJ2-5; CDR3 protein: CASGPSGGETQYF
V gene: TRBV5-1; J gene: TRBJ1-1; CDR3 protein: CASSPGGIMNTEAFF
V gene: TRBV9; J gene: TRBJ2-6; CDR3 protein: CASSVATGNSGANVLTF
V gene: TRBV19; J gene: TRBJ2-1; CDR3 protein: CASSRSNRGTGNEQFF
V gene: TRBV28; J gene: TRBJ2-7; CDR3 protein: CASSLGTSGTYEQYF
V gene: TRBV5-4; J gene: TRBJ2-3; CDR3 protein: CASTIGLAGVVDTQYF
V gene: TRBV6-5; J gene: TRBJ1-1; CDR3 protein: CASSGPGTTEAFF